The clone carrying this T cell receptor beta chain was counted between two and nine times. The data derive from a study of blood T cell repertoires in COVID-19. Source study methods: It was from reference gene primer amplification that nucleated cell counts were estimated. Profiled with immunoSEQ multiplex PCR; TCRdb holds only in-frame clones, not every one. The V and J calls and the clone size are those of that table, but D and trimming were determined from the DNA. The sample includes 150,000 to 200,000 clones, approximately 90% of them seen just once. Sequenced material: peripheral blood. This clonotype originated in a young man with acute or convalescent COVID-19.

CDR3 sequence: CASRQTSGGANTGELFF. CDR3 in DNA: TGTGCCAGTAGACAAACTAGCGGGGGCGCAAACACCGGGGAGCTGTTTTTT. The rearrangement links TRBV19 to TRBJ2-2, with 11 bases that match TRBD2. V was clipped by 6 bases and J by 2 bases; unmatched bases: 8. The CDR3 loop spans 17 amino acids. The germline V gene has CDR1 LNHDA and CDR2 SQIVND (reference sequence).